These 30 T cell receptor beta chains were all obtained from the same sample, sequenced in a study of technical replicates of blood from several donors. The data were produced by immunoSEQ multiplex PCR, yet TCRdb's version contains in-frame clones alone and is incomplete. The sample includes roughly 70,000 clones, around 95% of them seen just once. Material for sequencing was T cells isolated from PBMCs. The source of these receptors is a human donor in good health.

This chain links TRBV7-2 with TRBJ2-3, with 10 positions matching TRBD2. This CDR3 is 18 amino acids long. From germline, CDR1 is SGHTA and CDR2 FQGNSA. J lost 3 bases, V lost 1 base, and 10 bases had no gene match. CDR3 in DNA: TGTGCCAGCAGCTTAGAGGCTAGCGGGAGTTGGGTAACAGATACGCAGTATTTT. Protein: CASSLEASGSWVTDTQYF. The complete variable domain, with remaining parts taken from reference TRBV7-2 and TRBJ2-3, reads GAGVSQSPSNKVTEKGKDVELRCDPISGHTALYWYRQSLGQGLEFLIYFQGNSAPDKSGLPSDRFSAERTGGSVSTLTIQRTQQEDSAVYLCASSLEASGSWVTDTQYFGPGTRLTVL.

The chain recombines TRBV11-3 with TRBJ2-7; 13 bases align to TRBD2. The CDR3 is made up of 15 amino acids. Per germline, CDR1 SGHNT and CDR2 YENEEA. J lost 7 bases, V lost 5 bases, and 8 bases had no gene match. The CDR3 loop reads CASSERLAGGEEQYF. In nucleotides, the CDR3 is TGTGCCAGCAGCGAGAGACTAGCGGGAGGAGAAGAGCAGTACTTC.

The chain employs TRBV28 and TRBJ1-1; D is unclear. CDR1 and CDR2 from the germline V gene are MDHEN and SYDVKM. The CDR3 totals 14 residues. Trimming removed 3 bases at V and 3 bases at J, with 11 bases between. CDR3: CASSLGTSYTEAFF. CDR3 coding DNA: TGTGCCAGCAGTTTGGGCACTTCATACACTGAAGCTTTCTTT.

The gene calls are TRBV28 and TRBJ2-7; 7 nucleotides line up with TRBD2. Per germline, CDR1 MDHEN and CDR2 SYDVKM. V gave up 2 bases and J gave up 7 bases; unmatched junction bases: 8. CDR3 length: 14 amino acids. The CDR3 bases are TGTGCCAGCAGTTTACGGGGGGAGGTCTGGGAGCAGTACTTC. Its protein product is CASSLRGEVWEQYF.

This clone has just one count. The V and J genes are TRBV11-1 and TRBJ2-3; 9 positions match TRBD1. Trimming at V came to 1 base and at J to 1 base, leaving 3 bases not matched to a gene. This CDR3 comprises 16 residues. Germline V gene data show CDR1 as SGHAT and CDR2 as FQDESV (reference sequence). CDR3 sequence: CASSLDRGRRTDTQYF. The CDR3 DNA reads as TGTGCCAGCAGCTTAGACAGGGGGCGACGCACAGATACGCAGTATTTT. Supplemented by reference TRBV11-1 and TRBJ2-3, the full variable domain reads EAEVAQSPRYKITEKSQAVAFWCDPISGHATLYWYRQILGQGPELLVQFQDESVVDDSQLPKDRFSAERLKGVDSTLKIQPAELGDSAMYLCASSLDRGRRTDTQYFGPGTRLTVL.

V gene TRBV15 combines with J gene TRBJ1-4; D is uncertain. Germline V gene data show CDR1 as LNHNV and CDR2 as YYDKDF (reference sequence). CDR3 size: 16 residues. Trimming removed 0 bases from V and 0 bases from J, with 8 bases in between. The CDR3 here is CATSRDNTATNEKLFF. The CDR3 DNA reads TGTGCCACCAGCAGAGATAACACAGCAACTAATGAAAAACTGTTTTTT.

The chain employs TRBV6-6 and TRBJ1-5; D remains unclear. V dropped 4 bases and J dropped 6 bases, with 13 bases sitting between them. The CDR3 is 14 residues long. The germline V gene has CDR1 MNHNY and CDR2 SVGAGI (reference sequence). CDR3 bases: TGTGCCAGCAGTTTGTTCCGAGAGGCTCAGCCCCAGCATTTT. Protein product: CASSLFREAQPQHF.

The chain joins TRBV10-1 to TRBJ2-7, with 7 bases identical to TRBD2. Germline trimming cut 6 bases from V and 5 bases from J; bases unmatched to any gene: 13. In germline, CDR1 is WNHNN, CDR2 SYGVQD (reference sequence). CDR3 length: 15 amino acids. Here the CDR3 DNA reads TGCGCCAGCAGGAAGAATGGGAGGGATAGGCACGAGCAGTACTTC. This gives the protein CASRKNGRDRHEQYF.

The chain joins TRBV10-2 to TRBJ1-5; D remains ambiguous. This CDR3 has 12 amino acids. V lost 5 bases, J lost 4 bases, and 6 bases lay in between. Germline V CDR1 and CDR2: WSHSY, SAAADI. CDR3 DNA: TGCGCCAGCAGTCGGAGTAATCAGCCCCAGCATTTT. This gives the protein CASSRSNQPQHF.

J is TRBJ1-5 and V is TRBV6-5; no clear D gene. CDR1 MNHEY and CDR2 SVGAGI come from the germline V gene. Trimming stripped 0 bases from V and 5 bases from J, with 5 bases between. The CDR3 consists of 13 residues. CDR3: CASSYSGYQPQHF. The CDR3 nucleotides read TGTGCCAGCAGTTACTCGGGCTATCAGCCCCAGCATTTT.

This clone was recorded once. The CDR3 reads CASTEDRQLYNEQFF. CDR3 DNA: TGTGCCAGCACCGAAGACAGACAGCTTTACAATGAGCAGTTCTTC. The rearrangement links TRBV6-5 to TRBJ2-1, with TRBD1 as a possible D gene (5 bases). The germline V gene encodes CDR1 MNHEY and CDR2 SVGAGI. V lost 7 bases and J lost 4, with 17 bases in between. CDR3 length: 15 amino acids.

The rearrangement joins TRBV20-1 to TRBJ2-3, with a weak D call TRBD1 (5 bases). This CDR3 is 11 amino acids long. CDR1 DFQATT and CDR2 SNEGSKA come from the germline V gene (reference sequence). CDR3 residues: CGQGYTDTQYF. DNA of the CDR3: TGCGGACAAGGTTACACAGATACGCAGTATTTT.

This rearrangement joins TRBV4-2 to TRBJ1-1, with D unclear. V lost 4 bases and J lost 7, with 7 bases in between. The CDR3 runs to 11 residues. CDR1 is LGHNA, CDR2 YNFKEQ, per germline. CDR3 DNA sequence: TGTGCCAGCAGCCCGGGGAGTGAAGCTTTCTTT. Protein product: CASSPGSEAFF.

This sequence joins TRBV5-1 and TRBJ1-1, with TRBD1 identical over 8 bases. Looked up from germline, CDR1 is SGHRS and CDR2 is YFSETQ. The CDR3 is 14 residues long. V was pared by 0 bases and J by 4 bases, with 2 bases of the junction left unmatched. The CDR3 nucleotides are TGCGCCAGCAGCTTGGTGGACAGGGCCACTGAAGCTTTCTTT. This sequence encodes CASSLVDRATEAFF.

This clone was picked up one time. This CDR3 reads CASTPGEFYEQYF. In DNA, the CDR3 is TGTGCCAGCACCCCGGGGGAGTTCTACGAGCAGTACTTC. The chain links TRBV6-1 to TRBJ2-7; weak D call: TRBD2 (6 bases). Germline-derived CDR1 and CDR2 are MNHNS and SASEGT. The CDR3 is 13 amino acids. Trimming cost V 7 bases and J 3 bases, with 13 bases left between them.

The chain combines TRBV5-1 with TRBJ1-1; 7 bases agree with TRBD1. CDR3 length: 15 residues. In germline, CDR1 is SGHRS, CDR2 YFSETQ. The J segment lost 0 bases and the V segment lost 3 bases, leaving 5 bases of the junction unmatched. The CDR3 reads CASSSRTGVNTEAFF. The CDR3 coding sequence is TGCGCCAGCAGCTCTAGGACAGGCGTGAACACTGAAGCTTTCTTT.

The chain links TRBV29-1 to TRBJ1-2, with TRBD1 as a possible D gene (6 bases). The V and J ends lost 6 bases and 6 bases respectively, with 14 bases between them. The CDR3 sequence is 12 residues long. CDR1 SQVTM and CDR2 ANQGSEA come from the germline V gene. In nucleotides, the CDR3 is TGCAGCGTATATACAGGGATCCATGGCTACACCTTC. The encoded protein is CSVYTGIHGYTF. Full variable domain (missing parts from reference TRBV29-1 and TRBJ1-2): SAVISQKPSRDICQRGTSLTIQCQVDSQVTMMFWYRQQPGQSLTLIATANQGSEATYESGFVIDKFPISRPNLTFSTLTVSNMSPEDSSIYLCSVYTGIHGYTFGSGTRLTVV.

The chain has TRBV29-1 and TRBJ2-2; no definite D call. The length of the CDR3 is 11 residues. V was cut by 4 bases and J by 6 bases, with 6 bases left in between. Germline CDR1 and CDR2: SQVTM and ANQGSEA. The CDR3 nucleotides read TGCAGCGTTGTTGCGGCCGGGGAGCTGTTTTTT. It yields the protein CSVVAAGELFF.

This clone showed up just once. The CDR3 DNA reads TGTGCCACCAGCAGAGATACCCCTAGCGGTAACACAGATACGCAGTATTTT. As protein: CATSRDTPSGNTDTQYF. The rearrangement uses TRBV15 and TRBJ2-3, with TRBD2 matching 7 bases. The CDR3 is made up of 17 amino acids. Per germline, CDR1 LNHNV and CDR2 YYDKDF (reference sequence). The J segment lost 2 bases and the V segment lost 0 bases, leaving 8 bases of the junction unmatched.

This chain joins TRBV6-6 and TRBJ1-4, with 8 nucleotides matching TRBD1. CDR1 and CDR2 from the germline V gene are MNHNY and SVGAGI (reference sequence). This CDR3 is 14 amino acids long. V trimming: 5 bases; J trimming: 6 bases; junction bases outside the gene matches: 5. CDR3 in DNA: TGTGCCAGCAGTAGGACAGGGCACTATGAAAAACTGTTTTTT. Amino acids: CASSRTGHYEKLFF.

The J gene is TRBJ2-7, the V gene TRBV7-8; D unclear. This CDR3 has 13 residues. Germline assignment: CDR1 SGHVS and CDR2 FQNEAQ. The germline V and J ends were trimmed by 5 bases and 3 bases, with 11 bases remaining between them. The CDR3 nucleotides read TGTGCCAGCAGCCTGGGCCTTCACTACGAGCAGTACTTC. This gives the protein CASSLGLHYEQYF.

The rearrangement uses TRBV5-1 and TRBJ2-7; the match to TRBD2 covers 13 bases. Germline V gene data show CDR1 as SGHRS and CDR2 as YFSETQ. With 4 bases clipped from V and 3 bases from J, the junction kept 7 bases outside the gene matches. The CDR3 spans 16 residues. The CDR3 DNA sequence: TGCGCCAGCAGCCTAACTAGCGGGAGGGGCGACTACGAGCAGTACTTC. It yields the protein CASSLTSGRGDYEQYF.

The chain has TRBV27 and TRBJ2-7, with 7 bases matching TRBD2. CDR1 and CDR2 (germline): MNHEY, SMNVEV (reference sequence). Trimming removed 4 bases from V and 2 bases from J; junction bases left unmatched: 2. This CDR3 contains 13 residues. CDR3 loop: CASSYREAYEQYF. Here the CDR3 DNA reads TGTGCCAGCAGTTATCGGGAGGCCTACGAGCAGTACTTC.

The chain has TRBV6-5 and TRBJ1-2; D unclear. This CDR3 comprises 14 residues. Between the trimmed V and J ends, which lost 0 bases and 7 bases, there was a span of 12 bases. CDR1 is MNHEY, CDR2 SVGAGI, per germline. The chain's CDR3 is CASSYSIYAGGYTF. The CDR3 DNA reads TGTGCCAGCAGTTACTCGATATATGCAGGTGGCTACACCTTC.

The CDR3 DNA sequence: TGTGCCAGCAGTTACTCGACAGGGAATCAGCCCCAGCATTTT. Residues: CASSYSTGNQPQHF. This sequence joins TRBV6-6 and TRBJ1-5; 7 nucleotides line up with TRBD1. V shed 0 bases and J 4 bases; nucleotides not matched to a gene: 0. Germline lookup yields CDR1 MNHNY and CDR2 SVGAGI (reference sequence). The CDR3 extends over 14 amino acids.

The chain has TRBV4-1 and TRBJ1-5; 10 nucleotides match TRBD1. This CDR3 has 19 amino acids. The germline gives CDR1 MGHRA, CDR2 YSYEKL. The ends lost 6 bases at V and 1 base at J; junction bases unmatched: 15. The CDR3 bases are TGCGCCAGCAGACATACAAATCTGAGGGACAGGGGAAGCAATCAGCCCCAGCATTTT. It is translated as CASRHTNLRDRGSNQPQHF.

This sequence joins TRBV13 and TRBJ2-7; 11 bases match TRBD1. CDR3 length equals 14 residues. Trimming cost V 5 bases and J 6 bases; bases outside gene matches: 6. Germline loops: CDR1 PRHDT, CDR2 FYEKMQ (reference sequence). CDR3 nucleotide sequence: TGTGCCAGCAGCGCGGGGGACAGGGGGGTCGAGCAGTACTTC. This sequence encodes CASSAGDRGVEQYF.

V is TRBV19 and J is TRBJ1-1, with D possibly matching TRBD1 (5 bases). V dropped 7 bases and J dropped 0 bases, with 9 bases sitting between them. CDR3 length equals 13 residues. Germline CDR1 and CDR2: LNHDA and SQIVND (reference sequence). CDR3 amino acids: CASTAGLNTEAFF. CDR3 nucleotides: TGTGCCAGTACCGCGGGACTGAACACTGAAGCTTTCTTT.

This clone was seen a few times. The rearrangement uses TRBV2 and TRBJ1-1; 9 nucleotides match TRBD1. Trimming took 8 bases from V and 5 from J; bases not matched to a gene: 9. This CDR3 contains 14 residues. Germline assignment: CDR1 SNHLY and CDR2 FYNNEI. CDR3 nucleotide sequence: TGTGCCAGCGGAGGGGACAGGGCTTGGACTGAAGCTTTCTTT. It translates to CASGGDRAWTEAFF.

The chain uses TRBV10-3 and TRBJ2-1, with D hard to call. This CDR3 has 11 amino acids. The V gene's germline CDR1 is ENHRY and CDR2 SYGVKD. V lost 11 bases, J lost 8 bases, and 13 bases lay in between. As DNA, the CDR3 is TGTGCCGCCGCCCAGAATTATGAGCAGTTCTTC. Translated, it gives CAAAQNYEQFF.